This T cell receptor (beta chain) is drawn from a study of shared clonotypes between healthy human individuals. Profiling relied on immunoSEQ multiplex PCR, and the TCRdb table lists in-frame clones only, not all of them. The sample records about 110,000 clones, about 63% being singletons. Unmatched junction bases numbered 9, after V lost 3 bases and J lost 8 bases. CDR3 length equals 15 residues. CDR1 is MDHEN, CDR2 SYDVKM, per germline. This receptor was taken from a woman aged 25 to 39 in good health. The gene calls are TRBV28 and TRBJ2-7; 11 bases line up with TRBD2. Sequences were obtained from memory CD8+ T cells sorted from blood. Described subset: CD45RO+ cells pooled with CCR7-negative TemRA cells. CDR3: CASSLVLAGVLQQYF. For the CDR3, the DNA is TGTGCCAGCAGTTTGGTACTAGCGGGAGTCCTTCAGCAGTACTTC.